This is a list of T cell receptor beta chains from one sample in a study of spatial heterogeneity in lung cancer. TCRdb fed the 5' RACE reads into MiXCR, producing one record per CDR3 protein. The sample contains approximately 92,000 distinct CDR3 sequences, more than 10% of which appear only once. The specimen comprised PBMCs, sampled at surgery. The receptors stem from a male donor with early-stage non-small cell lung cancer. Both conserved end residues are trimmed from each CDR3. The order of the fields is clone size, V gene, CDR3 protein. Part of the rows lack a size; the others show once, few, many or a class for expanded clones.

. | TRBV6-5 | ASSPTGREGYGYT
few | TRBV29-1 | SVGTSGRTEQY
few | TRBV2 | ASSEQGAVEKLF
few | TRBV5-1 | ASTAGTGGYNEQF
. | TRBV28 | ASSLALAGAGDTQY
many | TRBV28 | ASSPPGGKIDEQY
. | TRBV7-2 | ASSPEWISTDTQY
. | TRBV10-3 | AISDGGRGLHDTQY
few | TRBV6-2/TRBV6-3 | ASSNQLARDTFAQY
. | TRBV20-1 | SADVGPGTQY
few | TRBV6-2/TRBV6-3 | ASSYRDFYEQY
. | TRBV6-5 | ASSYSRRGETQY
many | TRBV6-2/TRBV6-3 | ASSRDIQIPGELF
. | TRBV14 | ASSQGLASSYNEQF
many | TRBV4-1 | ASSQVTGTGFGEQY
. | TRBV29-1 | SVERLAGTKF
. | TRBV4-3 | ASSPSWRGYEQY
. | TRBV9 | ASSVASGTINEQF
. | TRBV5-6 | ASSLTSGRSEQY
many | TRBV5-1 | ASSLEGQNTGELF
few | TRBV6-5 | ASKGPRGQPQH
. | TRBV25-1 | ASSELDRGGYT
few | TRBV5-1 | ASSLALSTGDNSPLH
few | TRBV5-1 | ASSLSVVAREGSGELF
many | TRBV7-3 | ASSLTGGNTEAF
. | TRBV10-3 | AISFSRPGAGDEQF
few | TRBV6-2/TRBV6-3 | ASSYRSGSEQY
many | TRBV6-2/TRBV6-3 | ASSRRLETGTMNTEAF
. | TRBV20-1 | SAPGTATYEQY
. | TRBV20-1 | SASSQADTIY
. | TRBV6-5 | ASRERGQGGYGYT
few | TRBV14 | ASSLGGSSYNSPLH
many | TRBV20-1 | SATQVGLEAF
. | TRBV7-9 | ASSPSRRQQF
few | TRBV7-9 | ASSFSSTPGANVLT
few | TRBV6-5 | ASSYDTTDTQY
few | TRBV7-2 | ASSTGQGPAQF
few | TRBV20-1 | SARHGGPGRSYEQY
many | TRBV20-1 | IQERVSDTQY
few | TRBV5-1 | ASSSPGGTGELF
few | TRBV7-9 | ASSLQWALGNEQF
. | TRBV6-2/TRBV6-3 | ASSPAGRQYQPQH
. | TRBV11-2 | ASSSPGTGFLEQF
many | TRBV7-3 | ASSLERETEQF
many | TRBV7-9 | ASSLGGQHLNYYNEQF
few | TRBV12-3/TRBV12-4 | ASSFPGPNTGELF
. | TRBV20-1 | SARVGATAYEQY
few | TRBV9 | ASSVALAGGWETQY
few | TRBV28 | ASSLLLREQY
few | TRBV29-1 | SARTANYGYT
few | TRBV5-5 | ASSLALANSYNEQF
. | TRBV11-2 | ASSPAHLTDTQY
many | TRBV28 | ASLEGLNTEAF
few | TRBV5-5 | ASSLLDTGELF
. | TRBV7-9 | ASSLRGSSYNEQF
many | TRBV28 | ASRRDRGRASYGYT